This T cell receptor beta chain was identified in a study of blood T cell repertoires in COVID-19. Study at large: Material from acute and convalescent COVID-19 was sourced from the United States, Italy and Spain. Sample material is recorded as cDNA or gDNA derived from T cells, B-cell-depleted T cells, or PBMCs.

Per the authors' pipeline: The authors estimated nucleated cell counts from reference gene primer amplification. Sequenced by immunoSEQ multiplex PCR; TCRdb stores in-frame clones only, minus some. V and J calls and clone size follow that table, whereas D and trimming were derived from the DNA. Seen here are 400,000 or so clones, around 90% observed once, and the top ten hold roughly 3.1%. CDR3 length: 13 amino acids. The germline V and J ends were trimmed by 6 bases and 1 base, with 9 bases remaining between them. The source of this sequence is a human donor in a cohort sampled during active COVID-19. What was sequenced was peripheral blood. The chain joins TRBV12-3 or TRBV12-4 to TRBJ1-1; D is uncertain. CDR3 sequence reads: CASSRGPNTEAFF. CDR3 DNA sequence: TGTGCCAGCAGCCGAGGTCCGAACACTGAAGCTTTCTTT.